Listed below are T cell receptor beta chains from one sample, sequenced in a study of cytomegalovirus exposure and HLA in healthy donors. Assay used: immunoSEQ multiplex PCR; TCRdb lists only in-frame clones, some missing. The sample consists of 130,000 or so clones, 74% of them appearing once. The sample consisted of PBMCs. Source of these receptors: a middle-aged man in good health and CMV-seropositive. CDR3s include the opening cysteine and the closing phenylalanine or tryptophan. D genes are given only for firm matches. The size field is filled for only some rows; it gives once, few, many or a size class.

v_gene: TRBV28; d_gene: .; j_gene: TRBJ2-1; abundance: .; CDR3aa: CASSFPPGFSYNEQFF; CDR3nt: TGTGCCAGCAGTTTCCCTCCGGGGTTCTCCTACAATGAGCAGTTCTTC
v_gene: TRBV5-1; d_gene: .; j_gene: TRBJ2-3; abundance: .; CDR3aa: CASSIPAESTDTQYF; CDR3nt: TGCGCCAGCAGCATACCAGCGGAAAGCACAGATACGCAGTATTTT
v_gene: TRBV7-9; d_gene: .; j_gene: TRBJ2-5; abundance: .; CDR3aa: CASSLGAGPQETQYF; CDR3nt: TGTGCCAGCAGCTTAGGGGCTGGGCCCCAAGAGACCCAGTACTTC
v_gene: TRBV5-6; d_gene: .; j_gene: TRBJ1-2; abundance: .; CDR3aa: CASSREGWVPNYGYTF; CDR3nt: TGTGCCAGCAGCCGGGAGGGCTGGGTTCCTAACTATGGCTACACCTTC
v_gene: TRBV5-1; d_gene: TRBD1; j_gene: TRBJ1-2; abundance: few; CDR3aa: CASSLERDRDGYTF; CDR3nt: TGCGCCAGCAGCTTGGAGCGGGACAGGGATGGCTACACCTTC
v_gene: TRBV5-6; d_gene: TRBD1; j_gene: TRBJ2-1; abundance: .; CDR3aa: CASSVTGYEQFF; CDR3nt: TGTGCCAGCAGCGTGACAGGGTACGAGCAGTTCTTC
v_gene: TRBV28; d_gene: TRBD1; j_gene: TRBJ1-5; abundance: .; CDR3aa: CASSPPTGLSNQPQHF; CDR3nt: TGTGCCAGCAGTCCTCCGACAGGGCTTAGCAATCAGCCCCAGCATTTT
v_gene: TRBV7-2; d_gene: .; j_gene: TRBJ1-1; abundance: few; CDR3aa: CASSRGFENTEAFF; CDR3nt: TGTGCCAGCAGTAGAGGGTTTGAGAACACTGAAGCTTTCTTT
v_gene: TRBV7-8; d_gene: .; j_gene: TRBJ2-3; abundance: .; CDR3aa: CASSSHGGSDTQYF; CDR3nt: TGTGCCAGCAGCTCCCATGGCGGGTCAGATACGCAGTATTTT
v_gene: TRBV2; d_gene: TRBD1; j_gene: TRBJ1-1; abundance: .; CDR3aa: CASRRRTGGSEAFF; CDR3nt: TGTGCCAGCAGACGACGGACAGGGGGCTCCGAAGCTTTCTTT
v_gene: TRBV5-1; d_gene: TRBD2; j_gene: TRBJ2-7; abundance: .; CDR3aa: CASRPASGTEYEQYF; CDR3nt: TGCGCCAGCCGCCCGGCTAGCGGAACAGAATACGAGCAGTACTTC
v_gene: TRBV9; d_gene: TRBD1; j_gene: TRBJ1-4; abundance: .; CDR3aa: CASEKGATNEKLFF; CDR3nt: TGTGCCAGCGAGAAGGGGGCGACTAATGAAAAACTGTTTTTT
v_gene: TRBV5-4; d_gene: .; j_gene: TRBJ2-4; abundance: .; CDR3aa: CASSLAQGPHIQYF; CDR3nt: TGTGCCAGCAGCTTGGCACAGGGTCCCCACATTCAGTACTTC
v_gene: TRBV30; d_gene: TRBD1; j_gene: TRBJ1-1; abundance: few; CDR3aa: CAWDRGRNTEAFF; CDR3nt: TGTGCCTGGGACAGGGGACGGAACACTGAAGCTTTCTTT
v_gene: TRBV11-2; d_gene: .; j_gene: TRBJ1-2; abundance: few; CDR3aa: CASRHLQQGNGYTF; CDR3nt: TGTGCCAGCAGGCACCTTCAACAGGGTAACGGCTACACCTTC
v_gene: TRBV2; d_gene: .; j_gene: TRBJ1-4; abundance: .; CDR3aa: CASSPLSGSGEKLFF; CDR3nt: TGTGCCAGCAGTCCCTTATCTGGGTCGGGGGAAAAACTGTTTTTT
v_gene: TRBV5-1; d_gene: .; j_gene: TRBJ2-7; abundance: .; CDR3aa: CASSLGGRAISYEQYF; CDR3nt: TGCGCCAGCAGCTTGGGGGGCAGGGCCATCTCCTACGAGCAGTACTTC
v_gene: TRBV5-1; d_gene: .; j_gene: TRBJ1-2; abundance: .; CDR3aa: CASSPDGGAYGYTF; CDR3nt: TGCGCCAGCAGCCCGGATGGGGGGGCCTATGGCTACACCTTC
v_gene: TRBV6-5; d_gene: TRBD1; j_gene: TRBJ1-2; abundance: .; CDR3aa: CASSFGQGPSYGYTF; CDR3nt: TGTGCCAGCAGTTTCGGACAGGGGCCCTCCTATGGCTACACCTTC
v_gene: TRBV5-5; d_gene: .; j_gene: TRBJ2-7; abundance: once; CDR3aa: CASSEDSFYEQYF; CDR3nt: TGTGCCAGCAGCGAGGACAGTTTCTACGAGCAGTACTTC
v_gene: TRBV10-3; d_gene: .; j_gene: TRBJ2-3; abundance: .; CDR3aa: CAIRGAFTTDTQYF; CDR3nt: TGTGCCATCAGAGGGGCCTTCACCACAGATACGCAGTATTTT
v_gene: TRBV5-1; d_gene: .; j_gene: TRBJ2-1; abundance: .; CDR3aa: CASSPGSGRLEQFF; CDR3nt: TGCGCCAGCAGCCCCGGGTCTGGAAGACTGGAGCAGTTCTTC
v_gene: TRBV10-2; d_gene: TRBD1; j_gene: TRBJ2-7; abundance: few; CDR3aa: CASSESTGICEQYF; CDR3nt: TGCGCCAGCAGTGAGTCGACAGGGATATGCGAGCAGTACTTC
v_gene: TRBV5-4; d_gene: .; j_gene: TRBJ2-2; abundance: .; CDR3aa: CASSLGLDGMATGELFF; CDR3nt: TGTGCCAGCAGCTTGGGTCTAGACGGAATGGCAACCGGGGAGCTGTTTTTT
v_gene: TRBV2; d_gene: TRBD1; j_gene: TRBJ1-5; abundance: .; CDR3aa: CASSAGQGGQPQHF; CDR3nt: TGTGCCAGCAGTGCGGGACAGGGTGGTCAGCCCCAGCATTTT
v_gene: TRBV5-1; d_gene: TRBD2; j_gene: TRBJ2-3; abundance: .; CDR3aa: CASTTEGRGVTDTQYF; CDR3nt: TGCGCCAGCACCACAGAGGGGAGGGGAGTAACAGATACGCAGTATTTT
v_gene: TRBV5-1; d_gene: .; j_gene: TRBJ2-2; abundance: .; CDR3aa: CASSLDRTNTGELFF; CDR3nt: TGCGCCAGCAGCTTAGACAGAACGAACACCGGGGAGCTGTTTTTT
v_gene: TRBV28; d_gene: .; j_gene: TRBJ1-1; abundance: .; CDR3aa: CASRNPTAWTEAFF; CDR3nt: TGTGCCAGCAGAAATCCCACCGCGTGGACTGAAGCTTTCTTT